The 30 T cell receptor beta chains below were found in one sample sequenced in a study of technical replicates of blood from several donors. This table comes from immunoSEQ multiplex PCR, and its TCRdb copy is limited to in-frame clones, with some not included. Of 80,000 or so clones listed, 98% are singletons. The sample comprised T cells isolated from PBMCs. These receptors originate from a human donor in good health.

This rearrangement joins TRBV7-2 to TRBJ1-1; weak D call: TRBD1 (6 bases). Germline V gives CDR1 SGHTA, CDR2 FQGNSA. The CDR3 is 16 amino acids. The germline V and J ends were trimmed by 5 bases and 4 bases, with 20 bases remaining between them. This CDR3 reads CASSTDRTTSGTEAFF. The CDR3 DNA reads as TGTGCCAGCAGCACCGACAGGACCACTTCGGGCACTGAAGCTTTCTTT.

The chain carries TRBV28 and TRBJ2-6, with 7 bases aligning to TRBD1. The CDR3 spans 18 residues. Germline loops: CDR1 MDHEN, CDR2 SYDVKM. With V trimmed by 6 bases and J by 3 bases, 14 bases remained unmatched. This chain's CDR3 is CASSQRQGSPGGANVLTF. For the CDR3, the DNA is TGTGCCAGCAGCCAGAGACAGGGCTCTCCGGGTGGGGCCAACGTCCTGACTTTC.

CDR3 sequence reads: CASSGQGDEAFF. The DNA for the CDR3 is TGTGCCAGCAGTGGGCAGGGCGATGAAGCTTTCTTT. The chain has TRBV5-4 and TRBJ1-1; possibly TRBD1 for D (5 bases). This CDR3 is 12 amino acids long. The germline gives CDR1 SGHNT, CDR2 YYREEE (reference sequence). With 5 bases removed from V and 7 bases from J, the gap between germline ends came to 12 bases.

V gene TRBV4-1 combines with J gene TRBJ2-7; 12 bases match TRBD2. The ends lost 4 bases at V and 4 bases at J; junction bases unmatched: 5. The CDR3 length is 15 residues. Per germline, CDR1 MGHRA and CDR2 YSYEKL. The CDR3 DNA follows: TGCGCCAGCAGCCCAAGGACTAGCGGGGTGTACGAGCAGTACTTC. It codes for CASSPRTSGVYEQYF.

This clone showed up just once. This chain connects TRBV14 to TRBJ2-5, with D unclear. Trimming left V 3 bases short and J 0 bases short, with 5 bases between. Germline CDR1 reads SGHDN; CDR2 reads FVKESK. This CDR3 comprises 13 residues. The CDR3 bases are TGTGCCAGCAGCCACCAGTACCAAGAGACCCAGTACTTC. Translating it yields CASSHQYQETQYF.

The rearrangement links TRBV2 to TRBJ1-2; 7 bases fit TRBD1. The CDR3 contains 12 residues. Trimming took 7 bases from V and 4 from J; bases not matched to a gene: 3. CDR1 and CDR2 (germline): SNHLY, FYNNEI. CDR3 coding DNA: TGTGCCAGCAACTACAGGGGCTATGGCTACACCTTC. Protein sequence: CASNYRGYGYTF.

The sample holds one count of this clone. The rearrangement links TRBV7-9 to TRBJ1-1, with D hard to call. This CDR3 region has 14 residues. Germline lookup yields CDR1 SEHNR and CDR2 FQNEAQ (reference sequence). Trimming cost V 1 base and J 2 bases, with 8 bases left between them. Here the CDR3 reads CASSLEEGNTEAFF. CDR3 DNA: TGTGCCAGCAGCTTAGAGGAGGGAAACACTGAAGCTTTCTTT.

The V call is TRBV5-1, the J call TRBJ2-2; D perhaps matches TRBD2 (5 bases). The CDR3 is 12 residues long. Germline values: CDR1 SGHRS, CDR2 YFSETQ. V was cut by 5 bases and J by 8 bases, with 10 bases left in between. Here the CDR3 reads CASRLEGGELFF. As DNA, the CDR3 is TGCGCCAGCAGGCTAGAGGGAGGGGAGCTGTTTTTT.

This chain joins TRBV14 and TRBJ1-1; TRBD1 might be the D (5 bases). V shed 4 bases and J shed 4 bases, with 7 bases lying between them. The germline V gene encodes CDR1 SGHDN and CDR2 FVKESK. The CDR3 covers 12 residues. The CDR3 coding sequence is TGTGCCAGCAGCCGGGGGGGCACTGAAGCTTTCTTT. Its protein product is CASSRGGTEAFF.

This rearrangement joins TRBV5-4 to TRBJ2-7; 15 bases agree with TRBD2. J gave up 7 bases and V 4 bases, and 9 bases lay outside the gene matches. Germline V lookup: CDR1 SGHNT, CDR2 YYREEE (reference sequence). This CDR3 region has 16 residues. DNA for the CDR3: TGTGCCAGCAGCGTTTGGACTAGCGGGGGGGCGTTGGAGCAGTACTTC. Its protein is CASSVWTSGGALEQYF.

This clone was counted once. This chain joins TRBV27 and TRBJ1-2; 9 nucleotides align to TRBD1. Per germline, CDR1 MNHEY and CDR2 SMNVEV (reference sequence). This CDR3 is built from 12 residues. V trimming: 8 bases; J trimming: 8 bases; junction bases outside the gene matches: 6. The CDR3 is CASRDRDSGYTF. The CDR3, as DNA: TGTGCCAGCCGGGACAGGGATTCGGGCTACACCTTC.

This chain uses TRBV5-4 with TRBJ1-3, with 12 bases matching TRBD1. The CDR3 length is 16 residues. After removal of 4 bases from V and 0 bases from J, the junction contained 2 bases not matched to a gene. CDR1 SGHNT and CDR2 YYREEE come from the germline V gene (reference sequence). The CDR3 DNA is TGTGCCAGCAGCGGGGACAGGGGGCACTCTGGAAACACCATATATTTT. Protein sequence: CASSGDRGHSGNTIYF.

In this sample, this clone turned up a few times. The chain couples TRBV7-9 to TRBJ1-2; D perhaps matches TRBD1 (6 bases). V was pared by 4 bases and J by 5 bases, with 14 bases between. The CDR3 runs 14 residues. CDR1 is SEHNR and CDR2 is FQNEAQ in the germline V gene (reference sequence). The CDR3 coding sequence is TGTGCCAGCAGCTCTGCAGGGGAAGGGTATGGCTACACCTTC. Translated, it gives CASSSAGEGYGYTF.

The DNA of the CDR3 is TGTGCCAGTACTTTGAGCGGGGGAGGGTACAATGAGCAGTTCTTC. Protein: CASTLSGGGYNEQFF. V usage is TRBV19 and J usage is TRBJ2-1; TRBD2 matches 8 bases. CDR3 length equals 15 residues. Germline values: CDR1 LNHDA, CDR2 SQIVND (reference sequence). Trimming at V came to 7 bases and at J to 4 bases, leaving 9 bases not matched to a gene.

The CDR3 protein is CASSEKTGFLYGYTF. The CDR3 nucleotides are TGCGCCAGCAGTGAAAAGACAGGGTTCCTCTATGGCTACACCTTC. This chain connects TRBV10-1 to TRBJ1-2; 7 nucleotides line up with TRBD1. The V gene's germline CDR1 is WNHNN and CDR2 SYGVQD (reference sequence). The trim removed 3 bases at V and 4 bases at J, leaving 8 bases unmatched. The CDR3 is 15 residues long.

V is TRBV25-1 and J is TRBJ2-3, with D tentatively TRBD2 (6 bases). The CDR3 is 13 residues long. CDR1 is MGHDK, CDR2 SYGVNS, per germline. V dropped 6 bases and J dropped 2 bases, with 9 bases sitting between them. The CDR3 spells CASSGSHTDTQYF. CDR3 bases: TGTGCCAGCAGCGGGAGTCACACAGATACGCAGTATTTT. Drawing the rest from reference TRBV25-1 and TRBJ2-3, the complete variable domain is EADIYQTPRYLVIGTGKKITLECSQTMGHDKMYWYQQDPGMELHLIHYSYGVNSTEKGDLSSESTVSRIRTEHFPLTLESARPSHTSQYLCASSGSHTDTQYFGPGTRLTVL.

This rearrangement joins TRBV29-1 to TRBJ1-2; D unresolved. Trimming left V 1 base short and J 3 bases short, with 9 bases between. Germline CDR1 reads SQVTM; CDR2 reads ANQGSEA. The CDR3 contains 13 residues. CDR3 bases: TGCAGCGTTGAAGGGAATCGGGACTATGGCTACACCTTC. Protein sequence: CSVEGNRDYGYTF.

This rearrangement joins TRBV4-1 to TRBJ1-4; D call uncertain. Trimming took 6 bases from V and 0 from J, leaving 14 bases between them. The CDR3 runs 16 residues. The V gene's germline CDR1 is MGHRA and CDR2 YSYEKL. CDR3 nucleotides: TGCGCCAGCAGAAGAGGGCAGGCCTCAACTAATGAAAAACTGTTTTTT. Encoded protein: CASRRGQASTNEKLFF.

This rearrangement joins TRBV2 to TRBJ1-5; TRBD1 might be the D (6 bases). This CDR3 contains 15 residues. Germline CDR1 is SNHLY and CDR2 is FYNNEI. The germline V and J ends were trimmed by 1 base and 7 bases, with 14 bases remaining between them. The CDR3 is CASSEEGGARQPQHF. The CDR3 nucleotides are TGTGCCAGCAGTGAAGAGGGGGGGGCAAGACAGCCCCAGCATTTT. Filled out from reference TRBV2 and TRBJ1-5, the complete variable domain reads EPEVTQTPSHQVTQMGQEVILRCVPISNHLYFYWYRQILGQKVEFLVSFYNNEISEKSEIFDDQFSVERPDGSNFTLKIRSTKLEDSAMYFCASSEEGGARQPQHFGDGTRLSIL.

This clone is a singleton in its sample. The chain uses TRBV2 and TRBJ1-1; perhaps TRBD1 as D (6 bases). With 4 bases removed from V and 10 bases from J, the gap between germline ends came to 19 bases. This CDR3 is built from 14 residues. The V gene's germline CDR1 is SNHLY and CDR2 FYNNEI. CDR3 in amino acids: CASSGNRVGPRAFF. CDR3 nucleotides: TGTGCCAGCAGTGGAAACAGGGTTGGCCCAAGAGCTTTCTTT.

The V gene is TRBV5-4, the J gene TRBJ2-7; 10 bases are shared with TRBD1. The CDR3 is made up of 15 amino acids. From germline, CDR1 is SGHNT and CDR2 YYREEE (reference sequence). Unmatched junction bases numbered 3, after V lost 0 bases and J lost 3 bases. CDR3 in amino acids: CASSLAGQGVYEQYF. DNA of the CDR3: TGTGCCAGCAGCTTGGCCGGACAGGGGGTCTACGAGCAGTACTTC.

V and J are TRBV6-5 and TRBJ2-7; 8 bases are a match to TRBD1. There are 14 residues in the CDR3. Trimming cost V 6 bases and J 0 bases; bases outside gene matches: 4. The V gene's germline CDR1 is MNHEY and CDR2 SVGAGI. The CDR3 sequence is CASSPGQASYEQYF. CDR3 DNA: TGTGCCAGCAGCCCGGGACAGGCCTCCTACGAGCAGTACTTC.

This rearrangement joins TRBV9 to TRBJ2-7; TRBD2 matches 10 bases. The CDR3 contains 15 residues. Trimming cost V 3 bases and J 5 bases; bases outside gene matches: 8. Looked up from germline, CDR1 is SGDLS and CDR2 is YYNGEE. As DNA, the CDR3 is TGTGCCAGCAGCGGGGGGGGACTAGCGTTGGACGAGCAGTACTTC. This codes for CASSGGGLALDEQYF.

The chain joins TRBV4-1 to TRBJ2-7; 7 positions match TRBD1. The CDR3 loop spans 17 amino acids. The V gene end was trimmed by 4 bases and the J gene end by 6 bases; junction bases not matched to a gene: 18. Germline CDR1 is MGHRA and CDR2 is YSYEKL. CDR3 nucleotides: TGCGCCAGCAGCCTAACGTCGATGATAGAGGGGGCGGGCGAGCAGTACTTC. Protein product: CASSLTSMIEGAGEQYF.

The chain recombines TRBV5-1 with TRBJ2-7; D possibly corresponds to TRBD1 (6 bases). The CDR3 length is 14 residues. V was pared by 4 bases and J by 4 bases, with 15 bases between. Per the germline V gene, CDR1 is SGHRS and CDR2 is YFSETQ. The CDR3 protein is CASSTGTSLYEQYF. CDR3 sequence (DNA): TGCGCCAGCAGCACCGGGACATCTCTATACGAGCAGTACTTC.

This chain connects TRBV11-2 to TRBJ2-2, with D perhaps TRBD1 (6 bases). The V end lost 2 bases, the J end lost 5 bases, and 9 bases lay between the germline ends. Germline CDR1 reads SGHAT; CDR2 reads FQNNGV. This CDR3 contains 14 residues. CDR3 in amino acids: CASSLQGKTGELFF. The CDR3 DNA sequence: TGTGCCAGCAGCTTACAGGGGAAGACCGGGGAGCTGTTTTTT.

The rearrangement links TRBV4-2 to TRBJ2-7, with 8 positions matching TRBD2. V dropped 1 base and J dropped 4; count of bases not matched to a gene: 6. The germline V gene has CDR1 LGHNA and CDR2 YNFKEQ. This CDR3 has 15 amino acids. The CDR3 sequence: CASSQGTSSQYEQYF. The CDR3 DNA reads TGTGCCAGCAGCCAAGGGACTAGCTCCCAGTACGAGCAGTACTTC.

In this sample, this clone turned up once. The CDR3 region is CASSLYITTGTSGGHEQYF. CDR3 coding DNA: TGCGCCAGCAGCTTGTATATAACCACCGGGACTAGCGGGGGCCACGAGCAGTACTTC. The chain has TRBV5-1 and TRBJ2-7, with 14 bases identical to TRBD2. The germline gives CDR1 SGHRS, CDR2 YFSETQ. The CDR3 spans 19 residues. The V gene end was trimmed by 1 base and the J gene end by 5 bases; junction bases not matched to a gene: 14.

The chain couples TRBV7-6 to TRBJ1-5; TRBD1 is a possible D gene (5 bases). Germline CDR1 reads SGHVS; CDR2 reads FNYEAQ. The CDR3 is 17 residues long. V lost 5 bases and J lost 4, with 21 bases in between. CDR3 amino acids: CASSLQPGGGWNQPQHF. In nucleotides, the CDR3 is TGTGCCAGCAGCCTACAACCGGGGGGAGGGTGGAATCAGCCCCAGCATTTT.

The CDR3, as DNA: TGTGCCACCAGCAGAGATTTACGCCCCGTTGGGCCATTGAGCTCCTACAATGAGCAGTTCTTC. This translates into CATSRDLRPVGPLSSYNEQFF. The rearrangement joins TRBV15 to TRBJ2-1; D gene unclear. This CDR3 is 21 amino acids long. The V end lost 0 bases, the J end lost 0 bases, and 24 bases lay between the germline ends. CDR1 is LNHNV, CDR2 YYDKDF, per germline (reference sequence).